This T cell receptor (beta chain) was identified during a study of blood T cells in healthy people across ages. This clonotype has a handful of counts. Trimming left V 1 base short and J 7 bases short, with 11 bases between. CDR1 and CDR2 from the germline V gene are GTSNPN and SVGIG (reference sequence). The CDR3 covers 14 residues. A second about 6 to 12 cycle PCR used barcoded and J-beta primers. TCRdb recomputed calls from the 5' RACE reads with MiXCR, one row per CDR3 protein. The table records about 1.5 million distinct CDR3 sequences, approximately 42% of them present only once. The source is a woman aged 18-29 years in good health. V usage is TRBV30 and J usage is TRBJ1-6; unclear D gene. Sequenced input: blood. The CDR3 sequence: CAWSDVGRNSPLHF. As DNA, the CDR3 is TGTGCCTGGAGTGATGTCGGTAGAAATTCACCCCTCCACTTT. Looking up the rest from reference TRBV30 and TRBJ1-6 gives the full variable domain: SQTIHQWPATLVQPVGSPLSLECTVEGTSNPNLYWYRQAAGRGLQLLFYSVGIGQISSEVPQNLSASRPQDRQFILSSKKLLLSDSGFYLCAWSDVGRNSPLHFGNGTRLTVT.